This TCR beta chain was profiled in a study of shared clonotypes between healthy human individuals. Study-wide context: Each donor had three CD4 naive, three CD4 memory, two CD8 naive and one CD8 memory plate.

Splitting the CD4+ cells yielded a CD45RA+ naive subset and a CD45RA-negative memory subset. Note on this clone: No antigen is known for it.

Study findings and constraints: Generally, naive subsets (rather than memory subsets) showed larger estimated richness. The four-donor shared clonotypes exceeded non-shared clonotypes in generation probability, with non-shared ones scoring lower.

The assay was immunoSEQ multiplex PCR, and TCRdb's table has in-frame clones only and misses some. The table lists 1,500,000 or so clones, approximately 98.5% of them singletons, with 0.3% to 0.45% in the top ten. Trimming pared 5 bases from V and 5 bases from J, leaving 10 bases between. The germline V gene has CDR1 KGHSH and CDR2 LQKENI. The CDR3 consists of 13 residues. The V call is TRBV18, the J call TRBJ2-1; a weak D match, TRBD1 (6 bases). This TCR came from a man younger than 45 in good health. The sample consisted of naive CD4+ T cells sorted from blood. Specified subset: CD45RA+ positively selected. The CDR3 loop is CASSFDRHNEQFF. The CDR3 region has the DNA TGTGCCAGCTCATTCGACAGGCACAATGAGCAGTTCTTC.